This T cell receptor (beta chain) was recorded in a study of blood T cell repertoires in COVID-19. Overall study: Italy, Spain and the United States were the sources of the convalescent and acute COVID-19 samples. T cells, B-cell-depleted T cells, or PBMCs supplied cDNA or gDNA.

Germline V CDR1 and CDR2: MNHEY, SMNVEV (reference sequence). Trimming cost V 8 bases and J 5 bases, with 16 bases left between them. The CDR3 contains 13 residues. As originally analysed: Estimation of nucleated cell counts relied on the amplification of reference gene primers. Clones were sequenced by immunoSEQ multiplex PCR, and TCRdb holds only the in-frame ones, with some missing. That table gives V, J and clone size, and the DNA gave D and trimming. The sample records roughly 110,000 clones, almost 85% being singletons. The material sequenced was peripheral blood. The receptor comes from a human donor in a cohort sampled during active COVID-19. V and J are TRBV27 and TRBJ2-7, with D unclear. The CDR3 loop reads CASGNQAGNEQYF. CDR3 coding DNA: TGTGCCAGCGGAAATCAGGCTGGTAACGAGCAGTACTTC.